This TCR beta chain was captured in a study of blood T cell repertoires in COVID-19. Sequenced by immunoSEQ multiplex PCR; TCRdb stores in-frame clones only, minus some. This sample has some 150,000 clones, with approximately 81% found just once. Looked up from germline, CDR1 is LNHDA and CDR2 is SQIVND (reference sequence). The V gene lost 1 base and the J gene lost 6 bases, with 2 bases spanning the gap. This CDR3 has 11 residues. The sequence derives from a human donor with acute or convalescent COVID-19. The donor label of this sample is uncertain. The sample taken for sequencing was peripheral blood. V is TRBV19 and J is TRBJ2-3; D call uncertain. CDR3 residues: CASSIADTQYF. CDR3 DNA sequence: TGTGCCAGTAGTATAGCGGATACGCAGTATTTT. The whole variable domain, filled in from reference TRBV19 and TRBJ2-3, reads DGGITQSPKYLFRKEGQNVTLSCEQNLNHDAMYWYRQDPGQGLRLIYYSQIVNDFQKGDIAEGYSVSREKKESFPLTVTSAQKNPTAFYLCASSIADTQYFGPGTRLTVL.